A single sample is the source of the 10 T cell receptor beta chains below, sequenced in a study of blood T cell repertoires in COVID-19. Only in-frame clones appear in the TCRdb table, and some are missing; sequencing was by immunoSEQ multiplex PCR. The table has around 150,000 clones, about nine tenths seen once. Sequenced sample: peripheral blood. These receptors were taken from a man in his late teens or twenties with acute or convalescent COVID-19.

The chain recombines TRBV19 with TRBJ1-5; weak D call: TRBD1 (6 bases). The CDR3 is 13 residues long. Trimming cost V 6 bases and J 4 bases, with 10 bases left between them. Germline V CDR1 and CDR2: LNHDA, SQIVND (reference sequence). CDR3 in DNA: TGTGCCAGTAGCAGGACAGCTAATCAGCCCCAGCATTTT. Amino acids: CASSRTANQPQHF.

CDR3 sequence: CASSFLGGQETQYF. In DNA, the CDR3 is TGCGCCAGCAGCTTCTTAGGAGGTCAAGAGACCCAGTACTTC. This sequence joins TRBV5-1 and TRBJ2-5, with a possible D match to TRBD2 (5 bases). The CDR3 totals 14 residues. Trimming left V 2 bases short and J 2 bases short, with 10 bases between. CDR1 is SGHRS and CDR2 is YFSETQ in the germline V gene.

The CDR3 loop is CASSLDRGGSYEQYF. CDR3 nucleotides: TGTGCCAGCAGCCTCGACAGGGGAGGGTCCTACGAGCAGTACTTC. The V and J genes are TRBV3-1 (or the pseudogene TRBV3-2) and TRBJ2-7; TRBD1 might be the D (8 bases). The length of the CDR3 is 15 residues. V lost 4 bases, J lost 1 base, and 14 bases lay in between. In germline, CDR1 is LGHDT, CDR2 YNNKEL (reference sequence).

The chain carries TRBV25-1 and TRBJ2-2; the match to TRBD2 covers 7 bases. Per germline, CDR1 MGHDK and CDR2 SYGVNS. The CDR3 has 14 residues. V shed 1 base, J shed 6 bases, and the junction held 2 bases outside the gene matches. The CDR3 region has the DNA TGTGCCAGCAGTGAATGGGGGGGACCCGGGGAGCTGTTTTTT. It specifies CASSEWGGPGELFF.

The rearrangement joins TRBV19 to TRBJ2-4; 7 positions match TRBD1. Germline V lookup: CDR1 LNHDA, CDR2 SQIVND (reference sequence). Germline trimming cut 3 bases from V and 0 bases from J; bases unmatched to any gene: 17. The CDR3 covers 20 residues. The CDR3 reads CASSISTGTARPLAKNIQYF. Here the CDR3 DNA reads TGTGCCAGTAGTATCTCGACCGGGACAGCCCGTCCTCTAGCCAAAAACATTCAGTACTTC.

J is TRBJ1-1 and V is TRBV29-1; D may be TRBD1 (5 bases). Germline V gives CDR1 SQVTM, CDR2 ANQGSEA. The CDR3 is made up of 12 amino acids. Deletions cut 8 bases from V and 0 bases from J, with 10 bases between. The CDR3 reads CSIRQLNTEAFF. DNA for the CDR3: TGCAGCATCCGACAGCTGAACACTGAAGCTTTCTTT.

The chain employs TRBV21-1 and TRBJ1-2; the table assigns TRBD1, which was not confirmed against the DNA. TRBV21-1 is noted as a pseudogene. This CDR3 is 18 amino acids long. This chain's CDR3 is CASSKTRSGTGGHYGYTF. The CDR3 bases are TGTGCCAGCAGCAAGACGCGATCCGGGACAGGGGGCCACTATGGCTACACCTTC.

Remarks on this clone: Other DNA sequences from this sample encode an identical CDR3 as well. This chain uses TRBV18 with TRBJ1-1; D call uncertain. Germline loops: CDR1 KGHSH, CDR2 LQKENI. V was trimmed by 5 bases and J by 1 base, leaving 8 bases between them. This CDR3 has 13 amino acids. The CDR3 sequence is CASSSTGNTEAFF. CDR3 coding DNA: TGTGCCAGCTCATCCACTGGGAACACTGAAGCTTTCTTT.

The V and J genes are TRBV5-4 and TRBJ2-1; 11 nucleotides match TRBD2. In germline, CDR1 is SGHNT, CDR2 YYREEE (reference sequence). V was pared by 5 bases and J by 7 bases, with 8 bases of the junction left unmatched. The CDR3 extends over 15 amino acids. The DNA of the CDR3 is TGTGCCAGCAGTTTAGCGGGAGGGCCGAGGAATGAGCAGTTCTTC. Its translation: CASSLAGGPRNEQFF.

The rearrangement links TRBV9 to TRBJ2-7; 7 positions match TRBD1. Germline-derived CDR1 and CDR2 are SGDLS and YYNGEE. This CDR3 has 15 amino acids. The J segment lost 3 bases and the V segment lost 2 bases, leaving 8 bases of the junction unmatched. This CDR3 reads CASSVGWDSSYEQYF. The CDR3 region has the DNA TGTGCCAGCAGCGTGGGTTGGGACAGCAGCTACGAGCAGTACTTC.